This T cell receptor beta chain appears in the sequencing data of a study of blood T cell repertoires in COVID-19. All enrollees were roughly 18 to 100 years old and from 20 to 30 US areas. Participant-given clinical history determined each cohort assignment. The assay was immunoSEQ multiplex PCR, and TCRdb's table has in-frame clones only and misses some. This table has about 190,000 clones, approximately 79% appearing once. The V gene's germline CDR1 is KGHSH and CDR2 LQKENI. Trimming left V 3 bases short and J 3 bases short, with 8 bases between. CDR3 length: 13 residues. The chain combines TRBV18 with TRBJ2-5; D is unresolved. The sample comprised PBMCs or T cells enriched from blood (not recorded which). This TCR was recovered from a woman aged 55-69 years with acute COVID-19. The CDR3 loop reads CASSPLEKETQYF. CDR3 coding DNA: TGTGCCAGCTCACCGCTTGAGAAAGAGACCCAGTACTTC.